The present entry profiles one T cell receptor (beta chain) with its context. Its antigen is still unknown. The CDR3 runs to 12 residues. V lost 5 bases, J lost 7 bases, and 8 bases lay in between. The germline V gene has CDR1 MDHEN and CDR2 SYDVKM. The sample is drawn from a study of cytomegalovirus exposure and HLA in healthy donors. Study-wide findings and caveats: The study recorded fewer than 200 TCR beta chains that were cytomegalovirus-associated.

13 Jbeta primers and 60 Vbeta primers were used for the PCR. In the authors' methods: In a later analysis, of 79 million or so unique beta chains, around 9.9 million appeared in at least two donors. The table came from immunoSEQ multiplex PCR; TCRdb's copy has only in-frame clones and leaves some out. That table supplies the V and J calls and clone size; D and trimming were determined from the DNA. This repertoire includes 130,000 or so clones. Input material: PBMCs. The origin of this receptor is a young man in good health and CMV-seronegative. The chain employs TRBV28 and TRBJ2-2; D may be TRBD2 (5 bases). In nucleotides, the CDR3 is TGTGCCAGCAGTCAGAGGGTCGGGGAGCTGTTTTTT. It translates to CASSQRVGELFF.